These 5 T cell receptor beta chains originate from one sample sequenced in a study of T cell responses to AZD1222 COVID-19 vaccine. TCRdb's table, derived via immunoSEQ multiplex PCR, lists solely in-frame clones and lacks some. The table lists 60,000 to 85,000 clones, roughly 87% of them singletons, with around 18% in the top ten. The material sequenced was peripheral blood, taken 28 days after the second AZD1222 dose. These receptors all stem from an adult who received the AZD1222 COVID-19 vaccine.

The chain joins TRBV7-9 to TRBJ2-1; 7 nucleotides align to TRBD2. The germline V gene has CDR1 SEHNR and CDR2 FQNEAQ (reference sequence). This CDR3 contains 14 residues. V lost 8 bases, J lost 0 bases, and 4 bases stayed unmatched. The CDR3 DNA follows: TGTGCCAGCCAAACGGGGGGCTCCTACAATGAGCAGTTCTTC. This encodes CASQTGGSYNEQFF.

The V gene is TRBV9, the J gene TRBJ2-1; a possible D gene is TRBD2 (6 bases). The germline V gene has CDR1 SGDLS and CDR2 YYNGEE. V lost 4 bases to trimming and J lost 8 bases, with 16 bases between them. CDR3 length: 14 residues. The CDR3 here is CASSSRDSSHEQFF. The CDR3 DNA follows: TGTGCCAGCAGCTCTAGGGACTCCTCGCATGAGCAGTTCTTC.

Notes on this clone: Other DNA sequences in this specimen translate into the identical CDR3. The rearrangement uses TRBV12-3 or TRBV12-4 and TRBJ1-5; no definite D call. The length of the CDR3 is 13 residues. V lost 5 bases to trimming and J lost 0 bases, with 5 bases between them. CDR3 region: CASSPYSNQPQHF. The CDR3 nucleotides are TGTGCCAGCAGTCCGTATAGCAATCAGCCCCAGCATTTT.

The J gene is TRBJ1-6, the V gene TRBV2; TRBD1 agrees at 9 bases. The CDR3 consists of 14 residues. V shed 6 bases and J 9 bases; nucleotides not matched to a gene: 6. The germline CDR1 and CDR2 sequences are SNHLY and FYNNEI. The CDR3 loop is CASRGTGRSSPLHF. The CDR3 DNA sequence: TGTGCCAGCAGGGGGACAGGGAGAAGTTCACCCCTCCACTTT.

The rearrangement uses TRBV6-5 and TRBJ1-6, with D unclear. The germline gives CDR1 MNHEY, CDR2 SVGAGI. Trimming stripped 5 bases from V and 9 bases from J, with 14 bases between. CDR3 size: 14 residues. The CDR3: CASSTDGNSSPLHF. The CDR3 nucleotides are TGTGCCAGCAGTACGGACGGGAATTCTTCACCCCTCCACTTT.